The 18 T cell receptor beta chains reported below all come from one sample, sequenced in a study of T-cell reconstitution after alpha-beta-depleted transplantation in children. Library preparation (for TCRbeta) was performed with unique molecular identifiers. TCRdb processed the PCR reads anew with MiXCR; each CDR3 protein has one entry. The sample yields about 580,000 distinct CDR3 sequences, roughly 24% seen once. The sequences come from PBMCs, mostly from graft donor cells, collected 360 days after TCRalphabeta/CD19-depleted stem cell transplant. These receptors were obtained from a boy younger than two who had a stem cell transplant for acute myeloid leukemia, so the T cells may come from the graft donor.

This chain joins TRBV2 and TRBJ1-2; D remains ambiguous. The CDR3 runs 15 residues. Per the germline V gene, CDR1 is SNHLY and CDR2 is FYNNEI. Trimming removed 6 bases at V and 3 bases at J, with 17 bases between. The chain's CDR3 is CASSTVSGPHYGYTF. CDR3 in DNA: TGTGCCAGCAGCACCGTCAGCGGGCCCCACTATGGCTACACCTTC.

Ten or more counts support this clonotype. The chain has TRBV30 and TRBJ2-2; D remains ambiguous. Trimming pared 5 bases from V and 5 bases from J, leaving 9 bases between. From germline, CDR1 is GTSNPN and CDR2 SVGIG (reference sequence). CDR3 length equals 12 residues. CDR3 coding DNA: TGTGCCTGGGGACCCCTAACCGGGGAGCTGTTTTTT. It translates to CAWGPLTGELFF.

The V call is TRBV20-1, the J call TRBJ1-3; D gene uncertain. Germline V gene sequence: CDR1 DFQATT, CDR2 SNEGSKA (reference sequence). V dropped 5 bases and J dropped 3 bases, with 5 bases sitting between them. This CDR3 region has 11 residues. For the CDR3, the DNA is TGCAGTGCTCCCCTTGGAAACACCATATATTTT. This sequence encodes CSAPLGNTIYF.

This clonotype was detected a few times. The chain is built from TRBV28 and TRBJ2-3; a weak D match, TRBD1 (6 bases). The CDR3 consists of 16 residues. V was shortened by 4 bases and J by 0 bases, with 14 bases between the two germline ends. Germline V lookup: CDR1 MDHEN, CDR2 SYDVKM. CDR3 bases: TGTGCCAGCAGTTCTCCGACAGGATATAGCACAGATACGCAGTATTTT. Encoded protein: CASSSPTGYSTDTQYF.

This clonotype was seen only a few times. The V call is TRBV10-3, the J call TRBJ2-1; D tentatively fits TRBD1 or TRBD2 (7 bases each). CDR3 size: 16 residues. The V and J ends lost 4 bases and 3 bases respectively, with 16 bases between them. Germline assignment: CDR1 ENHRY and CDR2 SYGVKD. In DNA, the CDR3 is TGTGCCATCAGTGCCGGGGGGACAGAAAACTACAATGAGCAGTTCTTC. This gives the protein CAISAGGTENYNEQFF.

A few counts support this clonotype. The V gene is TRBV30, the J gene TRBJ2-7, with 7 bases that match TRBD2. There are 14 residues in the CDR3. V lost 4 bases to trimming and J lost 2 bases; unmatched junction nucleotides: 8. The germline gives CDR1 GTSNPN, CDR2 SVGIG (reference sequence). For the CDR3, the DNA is TGTGCCTGGAACCCTCGGGGGAGGGCCTACGAGCAGTACTTC. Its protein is CAWNPRGRAYEQYF. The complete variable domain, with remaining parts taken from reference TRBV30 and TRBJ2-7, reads SQTIHQWPATLVQPVGSPLSLECTVEGTSNPNLYWYRQAAGRGLQLLFYSVGIGQISSEVPQNLSASRPQDRQFILSSKKLLLSDSGFYLCAWNPRGRAYEQYFGPGTRLTVT.

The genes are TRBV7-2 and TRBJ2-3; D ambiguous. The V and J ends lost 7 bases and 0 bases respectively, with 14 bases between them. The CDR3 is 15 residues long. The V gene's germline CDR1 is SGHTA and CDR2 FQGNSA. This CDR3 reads CASTPTGWSTDTQYF. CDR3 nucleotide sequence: TGTGCCAGCACCCCGACCGGTTGGAGCACAGATACGCAGTATTTT.

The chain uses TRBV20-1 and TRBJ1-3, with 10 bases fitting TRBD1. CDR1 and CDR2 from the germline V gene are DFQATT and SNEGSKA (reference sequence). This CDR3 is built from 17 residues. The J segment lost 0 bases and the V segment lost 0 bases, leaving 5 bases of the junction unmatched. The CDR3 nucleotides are TGCAGTGCTAGAGATCGGGGGACAGGGGACTCTGGAAACACCATATATTTT. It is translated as CSARDRGTGDSGNTIYF.

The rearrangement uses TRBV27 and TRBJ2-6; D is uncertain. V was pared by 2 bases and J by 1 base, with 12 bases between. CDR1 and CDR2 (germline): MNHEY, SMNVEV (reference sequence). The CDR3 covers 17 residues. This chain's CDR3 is CASSLSMSKSGANVLTF. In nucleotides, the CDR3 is TGTGCCAGCAGTTTAAGTATGTCTAAGTCTGGGGCCAACGTCCTGACTTTC.

The CDR3 sequence: CASSSQGAVGNTEAFF. CDR3 nucleotides: TGTGCCAGCAGCTCACAGGGGGCGGTGGGGAACACTGAAGCTTTCTTT. The V gene is TRBV7-2, the J gene TRBJ1-1; 9 bases are shared with TRBD1. The ends lost 4 bases at V and 1 base at J; junction bases unmatched: 7. The CDR3 has 16 amino acids. The germline CDR1 and CDR2 sequences are SGHTA and FQGNSA.

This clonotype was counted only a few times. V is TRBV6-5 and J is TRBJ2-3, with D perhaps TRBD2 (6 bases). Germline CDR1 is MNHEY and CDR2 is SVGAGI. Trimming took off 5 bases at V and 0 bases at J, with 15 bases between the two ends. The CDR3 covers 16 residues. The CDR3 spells CASSTPGGESTDTQYF. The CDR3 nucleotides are TGTGCCAGCAGTACTCCCGGCGGGGAAAGCACAGATACGCAGTATTTT.

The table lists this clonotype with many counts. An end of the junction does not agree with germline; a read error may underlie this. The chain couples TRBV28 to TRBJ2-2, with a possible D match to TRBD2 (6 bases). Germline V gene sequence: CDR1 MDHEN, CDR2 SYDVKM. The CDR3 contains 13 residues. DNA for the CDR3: TGCGCCAGCAGCCCGCCGGGGGCCGGGGAGCTGTTTTTT. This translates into CASSPPGAGELFF.

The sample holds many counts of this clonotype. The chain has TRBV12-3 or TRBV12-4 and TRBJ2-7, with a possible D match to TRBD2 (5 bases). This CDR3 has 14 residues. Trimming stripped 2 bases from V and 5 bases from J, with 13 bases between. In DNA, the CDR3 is TGTGCCAGCAGTTTACGGAGGACGTTTGACGAGCAGTACTTC. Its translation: CASSLRRTFDEQYF.

The DNA for the CDR3 is TGTGCCAGCAGCTGGGGGGACAGTGAAGCTTTCTTT. Protein sequence: CASSWGDSEAFF. The chain links TRBV5-4 to TRBJ1-1, with TRBD1 matching over 7 bases. Unmatched junction bases numbered 3, after V lost 3 bases and J lost 7 bases. This CDR3 comprises 12 residues. Germline V lookup: CDR1 SGHNT, CDR2 YYREEE (reference sequence).

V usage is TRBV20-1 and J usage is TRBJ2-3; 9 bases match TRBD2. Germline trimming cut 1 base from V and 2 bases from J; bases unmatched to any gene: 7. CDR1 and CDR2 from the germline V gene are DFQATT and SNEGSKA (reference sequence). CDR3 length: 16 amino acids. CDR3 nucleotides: TGCAGTGCTAGAGTCGGAGCGGGGGGTCACACAGATACGCAGTATTTT. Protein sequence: CSARVGAGGHTDTQYF.

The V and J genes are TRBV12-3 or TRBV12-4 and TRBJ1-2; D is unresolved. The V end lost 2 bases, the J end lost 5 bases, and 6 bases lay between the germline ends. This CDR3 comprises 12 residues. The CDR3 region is CASSLPAYGYTF. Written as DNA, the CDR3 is TGTGCCAGCAGTTTACCCGCGTATGGCTACACCTTC.

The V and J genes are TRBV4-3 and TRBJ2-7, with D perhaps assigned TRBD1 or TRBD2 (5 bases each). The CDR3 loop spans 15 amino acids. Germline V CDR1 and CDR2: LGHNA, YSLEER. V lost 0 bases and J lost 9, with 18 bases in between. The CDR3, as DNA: TGCGCCAGCAGCCAAGATCGACACCAGGGAGCAGCGCAGTACTTC. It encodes CASSQDRHQGAAQYF.

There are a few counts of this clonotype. The CDR3 DNA is TGTGCCAGCAGACAGCTATCTTCCTACGAGCAGTACGTC. This codes for CASRQLSSYEQYV. The chain is built from TRBV11-2 and TRBJ2-7; D remains ambiguous. V was shortened by 6 bases and J by 1 base, with 10 bases between the two germline ends. This CDR3 has 13 amino acids. Germline assignment: CDR1 SGHAT and CDR2 FQNNGV.